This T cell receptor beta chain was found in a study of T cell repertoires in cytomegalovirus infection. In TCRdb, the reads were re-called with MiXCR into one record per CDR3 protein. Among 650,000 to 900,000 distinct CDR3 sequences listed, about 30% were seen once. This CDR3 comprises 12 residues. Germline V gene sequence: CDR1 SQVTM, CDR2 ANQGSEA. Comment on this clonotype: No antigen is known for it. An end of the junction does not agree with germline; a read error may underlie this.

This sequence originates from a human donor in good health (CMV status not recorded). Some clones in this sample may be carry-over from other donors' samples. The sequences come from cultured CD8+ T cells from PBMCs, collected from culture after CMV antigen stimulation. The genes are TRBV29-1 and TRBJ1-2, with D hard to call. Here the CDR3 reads CSVAWSIYGYTF. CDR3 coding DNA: TGCAGTGTTGCTTGGTCCATCTATGGCTACACCTTC. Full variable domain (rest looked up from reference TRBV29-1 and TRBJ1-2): SAVISQKPSRDICQRGTSLTIQCQVDSQVTMMFWYRQQPGQSLTLIATANQGSEATYESGFVIDKFPISRPNLTFSTLTVSNMSPEDSSIYLCSVAWSIYGYTFGSGTRLTVV.